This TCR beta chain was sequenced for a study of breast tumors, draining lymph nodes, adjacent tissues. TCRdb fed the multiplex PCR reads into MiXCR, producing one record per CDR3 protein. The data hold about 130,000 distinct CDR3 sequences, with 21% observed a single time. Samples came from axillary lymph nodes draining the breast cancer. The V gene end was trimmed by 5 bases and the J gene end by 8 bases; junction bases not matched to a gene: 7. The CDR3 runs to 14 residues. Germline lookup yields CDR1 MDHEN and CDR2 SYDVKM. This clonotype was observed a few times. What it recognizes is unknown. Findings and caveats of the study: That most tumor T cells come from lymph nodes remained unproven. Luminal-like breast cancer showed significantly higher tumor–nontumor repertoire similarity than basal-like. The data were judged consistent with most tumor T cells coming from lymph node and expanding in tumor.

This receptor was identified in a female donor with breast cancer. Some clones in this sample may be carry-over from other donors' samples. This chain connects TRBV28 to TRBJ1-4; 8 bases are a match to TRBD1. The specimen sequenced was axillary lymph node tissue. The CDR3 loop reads CASSTTGVYEKLFF. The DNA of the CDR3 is TGTGCCAGCAGTACGACAGGGGTATACGAAAAACTGTTTTTT.